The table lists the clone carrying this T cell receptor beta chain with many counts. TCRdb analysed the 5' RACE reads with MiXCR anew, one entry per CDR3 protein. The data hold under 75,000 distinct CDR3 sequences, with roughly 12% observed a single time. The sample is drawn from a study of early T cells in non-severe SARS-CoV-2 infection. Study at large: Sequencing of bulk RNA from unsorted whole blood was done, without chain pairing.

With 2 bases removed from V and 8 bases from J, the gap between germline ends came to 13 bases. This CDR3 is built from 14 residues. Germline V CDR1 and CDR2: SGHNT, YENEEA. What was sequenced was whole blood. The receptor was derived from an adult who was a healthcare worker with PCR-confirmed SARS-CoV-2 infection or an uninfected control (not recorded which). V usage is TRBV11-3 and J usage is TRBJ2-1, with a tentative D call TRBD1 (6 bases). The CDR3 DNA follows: TGTGCCAGCAGCTTATATACAGGGAGCGATGAGCAGTTCTTC. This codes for CASSLYTGSDEQFF.